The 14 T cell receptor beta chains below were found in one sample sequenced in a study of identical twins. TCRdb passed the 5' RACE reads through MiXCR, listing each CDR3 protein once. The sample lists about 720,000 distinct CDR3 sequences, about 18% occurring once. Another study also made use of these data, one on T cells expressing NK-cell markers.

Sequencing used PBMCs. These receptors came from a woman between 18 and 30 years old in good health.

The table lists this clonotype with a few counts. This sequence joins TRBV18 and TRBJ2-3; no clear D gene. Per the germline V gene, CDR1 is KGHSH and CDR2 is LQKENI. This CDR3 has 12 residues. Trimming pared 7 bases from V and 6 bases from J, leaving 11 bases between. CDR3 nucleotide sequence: TGTGCCAGCTTTACTACCGGGGATACGCAGTATTTT. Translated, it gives CASFTTGDTQYF.

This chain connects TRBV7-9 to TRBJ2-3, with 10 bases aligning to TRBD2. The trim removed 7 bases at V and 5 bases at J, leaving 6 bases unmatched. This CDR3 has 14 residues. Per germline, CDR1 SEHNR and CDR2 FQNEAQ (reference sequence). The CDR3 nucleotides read TGTGCCAGCACGAAGGCTAGCGGGAGAGATACGCAGTATTTT. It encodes CASTKASGRDTQYF.

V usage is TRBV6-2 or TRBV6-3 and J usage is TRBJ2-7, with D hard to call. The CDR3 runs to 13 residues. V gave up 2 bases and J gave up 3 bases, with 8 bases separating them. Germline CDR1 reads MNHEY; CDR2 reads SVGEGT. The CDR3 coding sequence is TGTGCCAGCAGTTACCGGCGCCACTACGAGCAGTACTTC. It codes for CASSYRRHYEQYF.

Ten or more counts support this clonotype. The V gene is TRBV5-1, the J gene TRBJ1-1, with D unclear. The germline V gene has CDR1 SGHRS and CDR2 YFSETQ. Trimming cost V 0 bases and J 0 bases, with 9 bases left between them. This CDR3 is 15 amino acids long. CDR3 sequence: CASSLDGSLNTEAFF. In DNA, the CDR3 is TGCGCCAGCAGCTTGGATGGCAGTCTGAACACTGAAGCTTTCTTT.

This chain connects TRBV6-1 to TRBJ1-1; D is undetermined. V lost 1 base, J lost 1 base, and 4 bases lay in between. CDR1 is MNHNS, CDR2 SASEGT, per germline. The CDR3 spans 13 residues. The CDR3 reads CASSEGENTEAFF. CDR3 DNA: TGTGCCAGCAGTGAAGGGGAGAACACTGAAGCTTTCTTT.

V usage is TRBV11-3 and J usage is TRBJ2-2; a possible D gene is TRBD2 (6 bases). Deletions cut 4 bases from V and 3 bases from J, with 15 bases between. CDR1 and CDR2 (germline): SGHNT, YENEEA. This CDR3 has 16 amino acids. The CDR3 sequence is CASSYAGGAYTGELFF. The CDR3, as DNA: TGTGCCAGCAGCTATGCAGGAGGGGCTTACACCGGGGAGCTGTTTTTT.

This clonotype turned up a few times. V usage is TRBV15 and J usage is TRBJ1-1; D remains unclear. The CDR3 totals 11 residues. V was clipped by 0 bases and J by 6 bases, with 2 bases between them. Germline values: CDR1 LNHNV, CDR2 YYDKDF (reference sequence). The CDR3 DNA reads TGTGCCACCAGCAGAGAGGCTGAAGCTTTCTTT. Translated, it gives CATSREAEAFF.

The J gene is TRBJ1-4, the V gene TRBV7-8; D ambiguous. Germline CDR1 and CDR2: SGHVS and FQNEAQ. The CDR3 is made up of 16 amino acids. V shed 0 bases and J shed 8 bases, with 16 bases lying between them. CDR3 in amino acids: CASSLAGSGLGEKLFF. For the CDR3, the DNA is TGTGCCAGCAGCTTAGCGGGGTCCGGGCTGGGGGAAAAACTGTTTTTT.

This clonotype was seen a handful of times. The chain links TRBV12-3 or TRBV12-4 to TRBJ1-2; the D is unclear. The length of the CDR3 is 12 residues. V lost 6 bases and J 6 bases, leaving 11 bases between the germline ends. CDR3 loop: CASRTGNNGYTF. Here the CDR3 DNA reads TGTGCCAGCAGAACCGGGAATAATGGCTACACCTTC.

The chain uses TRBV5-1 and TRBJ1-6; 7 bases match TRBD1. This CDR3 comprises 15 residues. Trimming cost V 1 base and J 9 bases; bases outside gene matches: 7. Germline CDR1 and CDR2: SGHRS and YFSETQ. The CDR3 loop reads CASSLSYRGSSPLHF. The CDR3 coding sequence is TGCGCCAGCAGCTTGTCCTACAGGGGAAGTTCACCCCTCCACTTT.

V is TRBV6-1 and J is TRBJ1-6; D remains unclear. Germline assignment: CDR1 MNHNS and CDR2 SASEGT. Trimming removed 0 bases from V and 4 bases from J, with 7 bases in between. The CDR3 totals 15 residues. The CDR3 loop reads CASSEARLYNSPLHF. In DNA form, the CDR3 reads TGTGCCAGCAGTGAAGCGCGGCTGTATAATTCACCCCTCCACTTT.

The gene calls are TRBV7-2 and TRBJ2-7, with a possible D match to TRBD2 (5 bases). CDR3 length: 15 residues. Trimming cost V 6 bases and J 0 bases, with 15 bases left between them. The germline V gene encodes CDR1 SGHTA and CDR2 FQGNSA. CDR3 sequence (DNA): TGTGCCAGCAGTATAAGCGGATCCTTCTCCTACGAGCAGTACTTC. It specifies CASSISGSFSYEQYF.

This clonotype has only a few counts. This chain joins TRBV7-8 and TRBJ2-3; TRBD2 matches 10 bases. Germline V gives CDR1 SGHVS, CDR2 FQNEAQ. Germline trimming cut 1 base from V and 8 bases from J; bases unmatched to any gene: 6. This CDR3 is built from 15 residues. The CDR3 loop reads CASSLERGGVVTQYF. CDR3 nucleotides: TGTGCCAGCAGCTTAGAGCGGGGGGGCGTCGTTACGCAGTATTTT.

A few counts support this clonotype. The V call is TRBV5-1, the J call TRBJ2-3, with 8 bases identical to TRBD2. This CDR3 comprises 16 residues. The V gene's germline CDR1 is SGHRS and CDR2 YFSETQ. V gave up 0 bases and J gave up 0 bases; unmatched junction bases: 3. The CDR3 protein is CASSLEPSGSTDTQYF. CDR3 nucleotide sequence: TGCGCCAGCAGCTTGGAACCTAGCGGGAGCACAGATACGCAGTATTTT.